This T cell receptor beta chain was sequenced for a study of blood T cell repertoires in COVID-19. Study summary: Sites in the United States, Italy and Spain provided acute and convalescent COVID-19 samples.

CDR3 length: 13 amino acids. Trimming took 6 bases from V and 4 from J, leaving 12 bases between them. Germline CDR1 SNHLY, CDR2 FYNNEI. Under the authors' procedure: Estimation of nucleated cell counts relied on the amplification of reference gene primers. Clones were read by immunoSEQ multiplex PCR, and TCRdb kept only the in-frame ones, dropping some. V, J and clone size reflect that table, while D and trimming were determined from the DNA. The sample lists roughly 200,000 clones; about 76% were seen once. Material: peripheral blood. The J gene is TRBJ1-2, the V gene TRBV2, with D maybe TRBD1 (6 bases). The receptor was isolated from a woman between 45 and 60 years old with active or convalescent COVID-19. CDR3 DNA sequence: TGTGCCAGCAGGGAGGACAGTTTCTATGGCTACACCTTC. This gives the protein CASREDSFYGYTF.